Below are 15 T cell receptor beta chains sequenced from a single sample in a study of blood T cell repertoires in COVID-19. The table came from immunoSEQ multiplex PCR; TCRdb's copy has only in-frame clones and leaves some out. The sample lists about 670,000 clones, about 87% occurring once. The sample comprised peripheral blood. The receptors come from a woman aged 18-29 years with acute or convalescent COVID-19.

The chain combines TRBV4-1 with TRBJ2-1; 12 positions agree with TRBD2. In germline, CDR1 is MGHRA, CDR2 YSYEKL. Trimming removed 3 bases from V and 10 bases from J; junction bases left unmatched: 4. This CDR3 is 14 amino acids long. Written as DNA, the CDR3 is TGCGCCAGCAGCCACCGACTAGCGGGGGTAGAGCAGTTCTTC. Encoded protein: CASSHRLAGVEQFF.

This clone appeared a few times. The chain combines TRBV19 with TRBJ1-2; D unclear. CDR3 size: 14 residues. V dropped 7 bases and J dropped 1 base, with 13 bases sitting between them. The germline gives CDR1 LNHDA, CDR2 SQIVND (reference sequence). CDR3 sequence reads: CASKVQRDNYGYTF. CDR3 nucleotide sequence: TGTGCCAGTAAAGTACAGCGGGATAACTATGGCTACACCTTC.

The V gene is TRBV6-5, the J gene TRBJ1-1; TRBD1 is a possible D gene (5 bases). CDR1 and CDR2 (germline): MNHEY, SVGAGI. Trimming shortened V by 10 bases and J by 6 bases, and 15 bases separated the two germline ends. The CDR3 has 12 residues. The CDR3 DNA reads TGTGCCACTTACAGGCAAGGTCCTGAAGCTTTCTTT. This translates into CATYRQGPEAFF.

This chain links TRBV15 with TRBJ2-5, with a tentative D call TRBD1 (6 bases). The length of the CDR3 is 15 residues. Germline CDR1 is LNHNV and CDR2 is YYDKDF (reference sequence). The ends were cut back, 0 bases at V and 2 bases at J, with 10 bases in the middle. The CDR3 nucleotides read TGTGCCACCAGCAGAGATAGGACAGTACAAGAGACCCAGTACTTC. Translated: CATSRDRTVQETQYF. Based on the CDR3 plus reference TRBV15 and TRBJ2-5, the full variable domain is DAMVIQNPRYQVTQFGKPVTLSCSQTLNHNVMYWYQQKSSQAPKLLFHYYDKDFNNEADTPDNFQSRRPNTSFCFLDIRSPGLGDTAMYLCATSRDRTVQETQYFGPGTRLLVL.

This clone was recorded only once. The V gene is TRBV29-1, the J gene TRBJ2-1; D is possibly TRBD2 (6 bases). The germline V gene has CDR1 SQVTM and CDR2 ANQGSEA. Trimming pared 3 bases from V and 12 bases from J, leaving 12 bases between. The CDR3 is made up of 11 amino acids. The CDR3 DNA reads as TGCAGCGTTGAGTCGGGACTGTGGCAGTTCTTC. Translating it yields CSVESGLWQFF.

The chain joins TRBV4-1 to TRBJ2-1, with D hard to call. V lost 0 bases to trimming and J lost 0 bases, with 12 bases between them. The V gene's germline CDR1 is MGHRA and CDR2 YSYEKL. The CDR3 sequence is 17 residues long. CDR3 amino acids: CASSQDGDTYSYNEQFF. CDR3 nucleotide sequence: TGCGCCAGCAGCCAAGATGGCGACACATACTCCTACAATGAGCAGTTCTTC.

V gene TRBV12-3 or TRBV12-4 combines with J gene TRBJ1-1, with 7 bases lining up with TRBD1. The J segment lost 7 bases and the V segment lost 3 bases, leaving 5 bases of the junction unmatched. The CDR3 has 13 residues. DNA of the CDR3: TGTGCCAGCAGTTTTGGGACAGACGTTGAAGCTTTCTTT. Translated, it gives CASSFGTDVEAFF.

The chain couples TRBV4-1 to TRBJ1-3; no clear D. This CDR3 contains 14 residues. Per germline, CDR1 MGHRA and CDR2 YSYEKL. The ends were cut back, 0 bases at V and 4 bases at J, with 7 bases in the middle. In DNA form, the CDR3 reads TGCGCCAGCAGCCAAGAGGTACTCGGAAACACCATATATTTT. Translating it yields CASSQEVLGNTIYF.

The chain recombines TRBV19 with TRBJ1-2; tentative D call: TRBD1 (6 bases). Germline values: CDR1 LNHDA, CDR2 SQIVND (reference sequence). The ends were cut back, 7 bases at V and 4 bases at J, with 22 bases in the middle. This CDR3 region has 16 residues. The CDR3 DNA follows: TGTGCCAGTACCACTGGCGGGGGGGCGATCGCCTATGGCTACACCTTC. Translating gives CASTTGGGAIAYGYTF.

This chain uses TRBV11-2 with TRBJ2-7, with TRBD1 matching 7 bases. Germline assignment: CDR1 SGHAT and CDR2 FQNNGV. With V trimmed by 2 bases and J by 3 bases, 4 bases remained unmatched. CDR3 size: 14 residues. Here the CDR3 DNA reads TGTGCCAGCAGCTTAAAGGGGGCTCGCTACGAGCAGTACTTC. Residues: CASSLKGARYEQYF.

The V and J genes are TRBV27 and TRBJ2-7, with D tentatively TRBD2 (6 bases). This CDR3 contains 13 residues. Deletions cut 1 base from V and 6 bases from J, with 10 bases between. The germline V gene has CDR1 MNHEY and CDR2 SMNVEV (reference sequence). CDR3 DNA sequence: TGTGCCAGCAGTTTATTGGGGACTCTCGAGCAGTACTTC. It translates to CASSLLGTLEQYF.

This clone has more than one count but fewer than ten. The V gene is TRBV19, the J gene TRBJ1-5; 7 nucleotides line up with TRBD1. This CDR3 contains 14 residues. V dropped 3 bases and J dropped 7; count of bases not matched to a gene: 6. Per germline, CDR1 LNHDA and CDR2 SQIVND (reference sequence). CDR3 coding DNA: TGTGCCAGTAGTATGAGGGGGCGCGGACAGCCCCAGCATTTT. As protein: CASSMRGRGQPQHF.

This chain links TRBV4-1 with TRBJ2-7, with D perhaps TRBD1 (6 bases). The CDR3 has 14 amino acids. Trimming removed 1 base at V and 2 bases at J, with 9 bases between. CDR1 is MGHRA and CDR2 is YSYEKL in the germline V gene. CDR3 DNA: TGCGCCAGCAGCCAAGGGGACACGACCTACGAGCAGTACTTC. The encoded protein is CASSQGDTTYEQYF.

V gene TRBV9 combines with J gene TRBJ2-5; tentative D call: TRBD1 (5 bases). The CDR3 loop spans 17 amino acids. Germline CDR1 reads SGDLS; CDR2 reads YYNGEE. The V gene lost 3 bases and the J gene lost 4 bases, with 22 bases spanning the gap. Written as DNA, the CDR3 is TGTGCCAGCAGCGGACTTTATCTGGGGCCTTCTTTAGAGACCCAGTACTTC. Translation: CASSGLYLGPSLETQYF.

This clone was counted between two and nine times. In DNA form, the CDR3 reads TGCGCCAGCAGTCCAGGGTTTAAGGGGGCAACTAATGAAAAACTGTTTTTT. Residues: CASSPGFKGATNEKLFF. The chain joins TRBV10-2 to TRBJ1-4; D may be TRBD1 (6 bases). The V gene's germline CDR1 is WSHSY and CDR2 SAAADI. The CDR3 has 17 residues. Trimming removed 5 bases at V and 0 bases at J, with 16 bases between.